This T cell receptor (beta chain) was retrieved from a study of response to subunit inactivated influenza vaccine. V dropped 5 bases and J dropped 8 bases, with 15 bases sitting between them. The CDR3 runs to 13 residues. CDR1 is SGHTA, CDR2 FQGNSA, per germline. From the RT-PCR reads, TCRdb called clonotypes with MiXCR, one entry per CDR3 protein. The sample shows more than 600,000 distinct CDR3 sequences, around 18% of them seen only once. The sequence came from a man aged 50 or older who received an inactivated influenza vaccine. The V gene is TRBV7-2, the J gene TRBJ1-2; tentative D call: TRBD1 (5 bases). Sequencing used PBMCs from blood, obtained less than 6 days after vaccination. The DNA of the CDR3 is TGTGCCAGCAGCCCGGGACCGACGGGAGGCTACACCTTC. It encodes CASSPGPTGGYTF.